These 5 T cell receptor beta chains share one sample of origin, sequenced in a study of blood T cells in healthy people across ages. Then a second PCR, running roughly 7 to 11 cycles, was carried out with a sample-barcoded 5' primer and a J-beta primer mix. TCRdb passed the 5' RACE reads through MiXCR, listing each CDR3 protein once. The repertoire holds 1.5 million to 2 million distinct CDR3 sequences, with 28% as singletons. Material for sequencing was blood. The receptor set was obtained from a woman in her 30s in good health.

This clonotype was counted many times. The chain links TRBV20-1 to TRBJ2-7; perhaps TRBD2 as D (5 bases). The CDR3 spans 13 residues. V lost 8 bases, J lost 5 bases, and 19 bases lay in between. Per the germline V gene, CDR1 is DFQATT and CDR2 is SNEGSKA (reference sequence). CDR3 sequence reads: CSPLLVGRNEQYF. The DNA for the CDR3 is TGCAGTCCCCTCCTTGTGGGGAGAAACGAGCAGTACTTC.

V gene TRBV27 combines with J gene TRBJ1-1; D is possibly TRBD1 (6 bases). Per germline, CDR1 MNHEY and CDR2 SMNVEV (reference sequence). V was cut by 2 bases and J by 2 bases, with 21 bases left in between. The CDR3 loop spans 18 amino acids. The CDR3 loop is CASSLIEAGIGGNTEAFF. The CDR3, as DNA: TGTGCCAGCAGTTTAATAGAGGCGGGAATAGGGGGAAACACTGAAGCTTTCTTT.

Worth noting for this clonotype: This clone may be a read error of a much larger clone one base away. This sequence joins TRBV12-3 or TRBV12-4 and TRBJ1-6; 8 nucleotides match TRBD1. With 3 bases clipped from V and 7 bases from J, the junction kept 5 bases outside the gene matches. This CDR3 spans 15 amino acids. CDR3 nucleotide sequence: TGTGCCAGCAGTTTTGGTTGGGACAGGAATTCACCCCTCCACTTT. Protein: CASSFGWDRNSPLHF.

This clonotype was seen only a few times. This chain connects TRBV11-1 to TRBJ1-1; D uncertain. Germline V gene lookup returns CDR1 SGHAT and CDR2 FQDESV (reference sequence). This CDR3 spans 15 amino acids. V was clipped by 5 bases and J by 2 bases, with 15 bases between them. The CDR3 bases are TGTGCCAGCAGCCCCCGACAAATAACAAACACTGAAGCTTTCTTT. Translating gives CASSPRQITNTEAFF.

This clonotype was observed a few times. This chain connects TRBV20-1 to TRBJ2-3, with TRBD2 matching 14 bases. Germline lookup yields CDR1 DFQATT and CDR2 SNEGSKA (reference sequence). Losses at the gene ends were 5 bases for V and 5 bases for J; bases not matched to a gene: 3. CDR3 length: 14 residues. CDR3 DNA: TGCAGTGCTCGTGGGACTAGCGGGGGAGATACGCAGTATTTT. It translates to CSARGTSGGDTQYF.